This T cell receptor (beta chain) originates from a study of cytomegalovirus exposure and HLA in healthy donors. General study results and limits: Earlier findings revealed that most TCR beta V segments proved productive either about 87% or about 30% of the time. A reported reduction in N-insertions relative to the roughly 710-donor mean was seen in an Asian-associated ancestry cluster in a later analysis.

Germline CDR1 KGHSH, CDR2 LQKENI. The CDR3 contains 15 residues. V dropped 0 bases and J dropped 6; count of bases not matched to a gene: 4. Participants comprised healthy donors of bone marrow. Comments on this clone: Antigen specificity is unknown.

13 Jbeta primers and 60 Vbeta primers were used for the PCR. Clones were sequenced by immunoSEQ multiplex PCR, and TCRdb holds only the in-frame ones, with some missing. The sample includes around 130,000 clones, about two thirds seen only once; the top ten take approximately 2.6%. This TCR came from a woman aged 60-70 years in good health and CMV-seropositive. The chain employs TRBV18 and TRBJ1-1; 10 bases agree with TRBD1. The specimen sequenced was PBMCs. CDR3 DNA sequence: TGTGCCAGCTCACCACCTTCAGGACAGGGGGCTGAAGCTTTCTTT. Residues: CASSPPSGQGAEAFF.